This is a list of T cell receptor beta chains from one sample in a study of blood T cell repertoires in COVID-19. Assay used: immunoSEQ multiplex PCR; TCRdb lists only in-frame clones, some missing. The sample carries some 290,000 clones, roughly 90% recorded once. What was sequenced was peripheral blood. The receptors were gathered from a woman in her twenties or thirties with COVID-19, enrolled during active disease. Both conserved end residues are part of each CDR3. The order of the fields is J gene, V gene, CDR3 protein.

>TRBJ1-1|TRBV5-4
CASSSESTGRRMTVF
>TRBJ1-2|TRBV19
CATAQGNYGYTF
>TRBJ2-7|TRBV5-8
CASSSRAGGPYEQYF
>TRBJ2-2|TRBV19
CASSNQGAGELFF
>TRBJ2-7|TRBV5-1
CASSLYQGGYEQYF
>TRBJ2-1|TRBV13
CASSEGTSGGKQFF
>TRBJ2-3|TRBV5-1
CASSLVGAGDTQYF
>TRBJ2-1|TRBV6-5
CASSTSWASYNEQFF
>TRBJ2-3|TRBV11-2
CASRRGSDTQYF
>TRBJ1-5|TRBV7-8
CASSLRPGHSNQPQHF
>TRBJ2-7|TRBV5-8
CASSFRGSYEQYF
>TRBJ2-1|TRBV2
CASMGFGGAGEQFF
>TRBJ2-7|TRBV14
CASSQGLAGPSDEQYF
>TRBJ1-5|TRBV28
CASSPPTMRNQPQHF
>TRBJ1-2|TRBV19
CASIHRTGGGDGYTF
>TRBJ1-4|TRBV12-5
CASQAFNEKLFF
>TRBJ2-1|TRBV30
CAWAFRVYEQFF
>TRBJ1-2|TRBV5-6
CASSPRGDYGYTF
>TRBJ1-2|TRBV19
CASSIVDRAGGYTF
>TRBJ2-1|TRBV11-2
CASSPELAGGHEQFF
>TRBJ1-6|TRBV15
CATSNAANSPLHF
>TRBJ2-3|TRBV9
CASSVAGGGVDTQYF
>TRBJ2-3|TRBV11-2
CASTRRRAGGSTDTQYF
>TRBJ1-1|TRBV7-7
CASSRKNPGRASWTEAFF
>TRBJ2-1|TRBV15
CATSRVGASYNEQFF
>TRBJ2-3|TRBV10-1
CASSDTGPVLTDTQYF
>TRBJ2-7|TRBV6-5
CAMTGGYEQYF
>TRBJ1-1|TRBV4-2
CASSQSTGASSNTEAFF
>TRBJ1-5|TRBV2
CASSAQGSRNQPQHF
>TRBJ1-2|TRBV20-1
CSTIEEGYTF
>TRBJ2-3|TRBV28
CASSFRGGLARPDTQYF
>TRBJ2-7|TRBV14
CASSQGGLHGQYF
>TRBJ2-1|TRBV4-1
CASSLGRGGYNEQFF
>TRBJ1-3|TRBV6-5
CASSSGASGSGNTIYF
>TRBJ2-7|TRBV5-6
CASSSTGAYEQYF
>TRBJ1-5|TRBV20-1
CSARDLSAQHF
>TRBJ2-1|TRBV11-2
CASSLASSGIWNEQFF
>TRBJ1-2|TRBV2
CAGKGQGNYGYTF
>TRBJ1-4|TRBV5-1
CASSLNREEKLFF
>TRBJ1-2|TRBV5-6
CASSARDSLANYGYTF
>TRBJ2-6|TRBV3-1/TRBV3-2
CASSPLFDGSFSGANVLTF
>TRBJ1-4|TRBV5-1
CASSFREGGEKLFF
>TRBJ1-2|TRBV6-5
CASRGQAPANYGYTF
>TRBJ2-2|TRBV6-5
CASTGGGTGELFF
>TRBJ2-5|TRBV27
CASSSTSGGAQTQYF
>TRBJ2-2|TRBV7-2
CASSFRGLAGGLTGELFF
>TRBJ1-3|TRBV21-1
CASSKAADSAGNTIYF
>TRBJ1-2|TRBV5-4
CASSETGASNYGYTF